What follows are 26 T cell receptor beta chains derived from one specimen sequenced in a study of blood T cell repertoires in COVID-19. Here immunoSEQ multiplex PCR was the method, and the copy in TCRdb shows in-frame clones only, minus some. This sample yields approximately 97,000 clones, of which approximately 91% are seen a single time; roughly 4.5% belongs to the top ten. The sequenced sample was peripheral blood. The source is a man between 18 and 29 years old with acute or convalescent COVID-19.

This chain links TRBV3-1 (or the pseudogene TRBV3-2) with TRBJ1-1; no clear D gene. CDR1 and CDR2 from the germline V gene are LGHDT and YNNKEL (reference sequence). Trimming pared 4 bases from V and 4 bases from J, leaving 13 bases between. The CDR3 runs 14 residues. CDR3 sequence: CASSRRAGSTEAFF. DNA for the CDR3: TGTGCCAGCAGCCGGAGGGCGGGGAGCACTGAAGCTTTCTTT.

V gene TRBV11-2 combines with J gene TRBJ1-2; 7 nucleotides align to TRBD1. CDR3 length: 16 amino acids. The junction had 9 bases not matched to a gene; V was cut back by 2 bases and J by 3 bases. Germline V gene lookup returns CDR1 SGHAT and CDR2 FQNNGV. CDR3 in amino acids: CASSLKTGSRDYGYTF. The CDR3 bases are TGTGCCAGCAGCTTAAAGACAGGGTCAAGGGACTATGGCTACACCTTC.

The chain links TRBV10-3 to TRBJ1-1, with D tentatively TRBD1 (6 bases). Germline values: CDR1 ENHRY, CDR2 SYGVKD. The CDR3 has 13 amino acids. Trimming shortened V by 5 bases and J by 0 bases, and 7 bases separated the two germline ends. The CDR3 nucleotides read TGTGCCATCAGTAGGGGGTTGAACACTGAAGCTTTCTTT. Protein sequence: CAISRGLNTEAFF.

The V and J genes are TRBV15 and TRBJ2-5, with 9 nucleotides matching TRBD1. CDR3 length: 15 residues. Looked up from germline, CDR1 is LNHNV and CDR2 is YYDKDF (reference sequence). V shed 5 bases and J 5 bases; nucleotides not matched to a gene: 9. The CDR3 loop is CATSGRTGGGETQYF. DNA of the CDR3: TGTGCCACCAGCGGCAGAACAGGGGGCGGCGAGACCCAGTACTTC.

CDR3 amino acids: CSASNPSGSYEQYF. The DNA for the CDR3 is TGCAGTGCTAGTAACCCTAGCGGTTCCTACGAGCAGTACTTC. The rearrangement links TRBV20-1 to TRBJ2-7, with 7 bases lining up with TRBD2. This CDR3 spans 14 amino acids. Germline V CDR1 and CDR2: DFQATT, SNEGSKA (reference sequence). V shed 3 bases and J 1 base; nucleotides not matched to a gene: 6.

The chain uses TRBV6-5 and TRBJ1-2; 9 nucleotides line up with TRBD1. This CDR3 has 15 residues. V lost 2 bases, J lost 6 bases, and 7 bases stayed unmatched. Per germline, CDR1 MNHEY and CDR2 SVGAGI. CDR3 sequence reads: CASSYQGTGKDGYTF. The CDR3 DNA follows: TGTGCCAGCAGTTACCAAGGGACAGGGAAAGATGGCTACACCTTC.

The V call is TRBV6-5, the J call TRBJ2-5; D might be TRBD1 (7 bases). V lost 2 bases to trimming and J lost 5 bases, with 18 bases between them. Germline CDR1 MNHEY, CDR2 SVGAGI. The CDR3 sequence is 16 residues long. As DNA, the CDR3 is TGTGCCAGCAGTTACATGTTGGAGGGGGCGGAGGAGACCCAGTACTTC. It specifies CASSYMLEGAEETQYF.

This chain connects TRBV18 to TRBJ1-4; D may be TRBD1 (5 bases). The CDR3 is made up of 12 amino acids. The V end lost 3 bases, the J end lost 8 bases, and 7 bases lay between the germline ends. Germline V gene sequence: CDR1 KGHSH, CDR2 LQKENI. CDR3: CASSPGGEKLFF. Here the CDR3 DNA reads TGTGCCAGCTCACCCGGGGGAGAAAAACTGTTTTTT. Using reference TRBV18 and TRBJ1-4 for the parts outside the CDR3, the full variable domain is NAGVMQNPRHLVRRRGQEARLRCSPMKGHSHVYWYRQLPEEGLKFMVYLQKENIIDESGMPKERFSAEFPKEGPSILRIQQVVRGDSAAYFCASSPGGEKLFFGSGTQLSVL.

This rearrangement joins TRBV27 to TRBJ2-1; perhaps TRBD2 as D (7 bases). Trimming left V 1 base short and J 6 bases short, with 13 bases between. The CDR3 loop spans 15 amino acids. CDR1 and CDR2 (germline): MNHEY, SMNVEV (reference sequence). CDR3 sequence reads: CASSLWGGASNEQFF. CDR3 in DNA: TGTGCCAGCAGTTTATGGGGGGGGGCAAGCAATGAGCAGTTCTTC.

The V call is TRBV4-2, the J call TRBJ2-5; 10 nucleotides agree with TRBD2. The V and J ends lost 4 bases and 3 bases, in that order; junction bases with no gene match: 2. The CDR3 is made up of 14 amino acids. Germline V gives CDR1 LGHNA, CDR2 YNFKEQ. The CDR3 loop reads CASSRGLAEETQYF. For the CDR3, the DNA is TGTGCCAGCAGCCGAGGACTAGCGGAAGAGACCCAGTACTTC.

The chain combines TRBV20-1 with TRBJ1-1; the D is unclear. CDR3 length: 11 residues. V was trimmed by 7 bases and J by 5 bases, leaving 11 bases between them. Germline lookup yields CDR1 DFQATT and CDR2 SNEGSKA (reference sequence). CDR3 residues: CSVPIRTEAFF. In DNA form, the CDR3 reads TGCAGTGTCCCAATACGGACTGAAGCTTTCTTT.

The chain is built from TRBV27 and TRBJ1-5; TRBD1 agrees at 7 bases. The CDR3 is 14 residues long. Germline V gives CDR1 MNHEY, CDR2 SMNVEV (reference sequence). With 4 bases clipped from V and 7 bases from J, the junction kept 7 bases outside the gene matches. The CDR3, as DNA: TGTGCCAGCAGTTCGACAGGGCTTGGACAGCCCCAGCATTTT. It yields the protein CASSSTGLGQPQHF.

The J gene is TRBJ1-1, the V gene TRBV18; 7 positions match TRBD1. Germline trimming cut 3 bases from V and 1 base from J; bases unmatched to any gene: 5. The CDR3 sequence is 15 residues long. CDR1 and CDR2 from the germline V gene are KGHSH and LQKENI. The CDR3 spells CASSPGQVANTEAFF. Here the CDR3 DNA reads TGTGCCAGCTCACCCGGACAGGTGGCGAACACTGAAGCTTTCTTT.

The CDR3 is CASSPLPGPQHF. The DNA of the CDR3 is TGTGCCAGCAGTCCCCTTCCCGGGCCCCAGCATTTT. V is TRBV6-6 and J is TRBJ1-5; D is unresolved. Trimming shortened V by 5 bases and J by 9 bases, and 11 bases separated the two germline ends. The CDR3 runs 12 residues. The V gene's germline CDR1 is MNHNY and CDR2 SVGAGI (reference sequence).

The V and J genes are TRBV19 and TRBJ1-3; 12 bases are shared with TRBD1. CDR1 and CDR2 from the germline V gene are LNHDA and SQIVND (reference sequence). The CDR3 contains 16 residues. The ends lost 7 bases at V and 3 bases at J; junction bases unmatched: 7. In nucleotides, the CDR3 is TGTGCCAGTACCACCGGGACAGGGGGCGGTGGAAACACCATATATTTT. Protein: CASTTGTGGGGNTIYF.

This chain links TRBV5-1 with TRBJ1-1; 7 bases are a match to TRBD1. V lost 5 bases to trimming and J lost 7 bases; unmatched junction nucleotides: 11. The length of the CDR3 is 14 residues. Germline V CDR1 and CDR2: SGHRS, YFSETQ. The CDR3: CASRRGTVDLEAFF. The CDR3 coding sequence is TGCGCCAGCAGGCGAGGGACAGTCGATCTTGAAGCTTTCTTT.

This chain joins TRBV7-8 and TRBJ1-1; a weak D match, TRBD1 (5 bases). CDR3 length: 13 residues. CDR1 SGHVS and CDR2 FQNEAQ come from the germline V gene. Trimming removed 2 bases from V and 6 bases from J, with 10 bases in between. CDR3 protein: CASSLSGGAEAFF. The CDR3 DNA sequence: TGTGCCAGCAGCTTATCCGGGGGGGCTGAAGCTTTCTTT.

The rearrangement joins TRBV2 to TRBJ1-2; D not resolved. CDR3 length equals 15 residues. The ends were cut back, 3 bases at V and 5 bases at J, with 16 bases in the middle. Germline V gene lookup returns CDR1 SNHLY and CDR2 FYNNEI. This CDR3 reads CASSDTARARYGYTF. The CDR3 nucleotides are TGTGCCAGCAGTGATACGGCCCGCGCCAGGTATGGCTACACCTTC.

This clone was recorded once. V usage is TRBV6-1 and J usage is TRBJ1-2; tentative D call: TRBD1 (5 bases). The CDR3 sequence is 18 residues long. Trimming shortened V by 2 bases and J by 5 bases, and 24 bases separated the two germline ends. Germline CDR1 is MNHNS and CDR2 is SASEGT. The DNA of the CDR3 is TGTGCCAGCAGTGAATTTTGGGGGGACGGAACCCTAATTTATGGCTACACCTTC. As protein: CASSEFWGDGTLIYGYTF.

This rearrangement joins TRBV29-1 to TRBJ1-5; TRBD1 matches at 7 bases. V was pared by 8 bases and J by 1 base, with 8 bases of the junction left unmatched. CDR1 and CDR2 from the germline V gene are SQVTM and ANQGSEA. This CDR3 comprises 14 residues. CDR3 loop: CSPSRDRSNQPQHF. CDR3 in DNA: TGCAGCCCTTCTCGGGACAGAAGCAATCAGCCCCAGCATTTT. Supplemented by reference TRBV29-1 and TRBJ1-5, the full variable domain reads SAVISQKPSRDICQRGTSLTIQCQVDSQVTMMFWYRQQPGQSLTLIATANQGSEATYESGFVIDKFPISRPNLTFSTLTVSNMSPEDSSIYLCSPSRDRSNQPQHFGDGTRLSIL.

This clone has only one observation. The chain joins TRBV3-1 (or the pseudogene TRBV3-2) to TRBJ2-1, with 9 positions matching TRBD2. The V gene end was trimmed by 1 base and the J gene end by 7 bases; junction bases not matched to a gene: 8. CDR1 is LGHDT, CDR2 YNNKEL, per germline (reference sequence). This CDR3 contains 16 residues. The CDR3 is CASSQAGGGEWNEQFF. The CDR3 DNA follows: TGTGCCAGCAGCCAAGCTGGCGGGGGGGAGTGGAATGAGCAGTTCTTC.

The genes are TRBV27 and TRBJ2-7, with a possible D match to TRBD1 (6 bases). From germline, CDR1 is MNHEY and CDR2 SMNVEV (reference sequence). With 3 bases removed from V and 7 bases from J, the gap between germline ends came to 13 bases. CDR3 length equals 13 residues. CDR3: CASSFTGMGEQYF. As DNA, the CDR3 is TGTGCCAGCAGTTTTACAGGGATGGGGGAGCAGTACTTC.

The chain has TRBV5-6 and TRBJ2-4, with TRBD1 matching over 10 bases. Germline CDR1 is SGHDT and CDR2 is YYEEEE. The junction had 14 bases not matched to a gene; V was cut back by 4 bases and J by 7 bases. CDR3 length: 17 amino acids. CDR3 amino acids: CASSASAPGQGMNIQYF. CDR3 DNA sequence: TGTGCCAGCAGCGCGAGCGCTCCGGGACAGGGGATGAACATTCAGTACTTC.

The chain links TRBV4-1 to TRBJ1-4; 9 nucleotides line up with TRBD1. The CDR3 sequence is 14 residues long. Germline loops: CDR1 MGHRA, CDR2 YSYEKL. V lost 1 base to trimming and J lost 8 bases; unmatched junction nucleotides: 2. Here the CDR3 reads CASSQGQGGEKLFF. As DNA, the CDR3 is TGCGCCAGCAGCCAAGGACAGGGGGGCGAAAAACTGTTTTTT.

J is TRBJ1-2 and V is TRBV30, with TRBD1 identical over 7 bases. The ends lost 3 bases at V and 1 base at J; junction bases unmatched: 8. Germline V gene data show CDR1 as GTSNPN and CDR2 as SVGIG (reference sequence). The CDR3 length is 15 residues. In DNA, the CDR3 is TGTGCCTGGAGGAATGACAGGGATGTTAACTATGGCTACACCTTC. Its protein is CAWRNDRDVNYGYTF.

This clone has just one count. This chain joins TRBV23-1 and TRBJ2-3, with 8 bases identical to TRBD1. TRBV23-1 falls under the ORF class, with uncertain function. This CDR3 comprises 14 residues. J gave up 2 bases and V 5 bases, and 3 bases lay outside the gene matches. CDR3 in DNA: TGCGCCAGCAGTGACAGGGGAATCACAGATACGCAGTATTTT. As protein: CASSDRGITDTQYF.